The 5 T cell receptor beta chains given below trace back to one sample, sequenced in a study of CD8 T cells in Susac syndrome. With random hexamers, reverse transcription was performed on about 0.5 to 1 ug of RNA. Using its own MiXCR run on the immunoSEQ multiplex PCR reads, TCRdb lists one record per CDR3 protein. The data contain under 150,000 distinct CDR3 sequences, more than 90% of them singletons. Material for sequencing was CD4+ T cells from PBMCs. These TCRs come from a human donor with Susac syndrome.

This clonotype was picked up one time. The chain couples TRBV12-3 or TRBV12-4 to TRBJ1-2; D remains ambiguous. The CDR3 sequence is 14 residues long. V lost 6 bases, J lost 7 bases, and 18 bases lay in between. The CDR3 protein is CASSPRGQEVGYTF. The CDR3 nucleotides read TGTGCCAGCAGCCCTAGAGGGCAGGAGGTTGGCTACACCTTC.

The chain's CDR3 is CASSVATGTQETQYF. Here the CDR3 DNA reads TGTGCCAGCAGCGTGGCTACAGGGACCCAAGAGACCCAGTACTTC. The chain joins TRBV9 to TRBJ2-5; D might be TRBD1 (6 bases). This CDR3 has 15 amino acids. Per germline, CDR1 SGDLS and CDR2 YYNGEE. V lost 2 bases and J 1 base, leaving 12 bases between the germline ends.

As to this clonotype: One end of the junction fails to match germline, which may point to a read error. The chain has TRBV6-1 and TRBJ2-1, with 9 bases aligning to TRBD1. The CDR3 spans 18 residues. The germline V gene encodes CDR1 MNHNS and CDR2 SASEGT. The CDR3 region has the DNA TGTGCCAGCAGACAGGACAGGGGTCTCAGAACCTCCCACAATGAGCAGTTCTTC. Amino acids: CASRQDRGLRTSHNEQFF.

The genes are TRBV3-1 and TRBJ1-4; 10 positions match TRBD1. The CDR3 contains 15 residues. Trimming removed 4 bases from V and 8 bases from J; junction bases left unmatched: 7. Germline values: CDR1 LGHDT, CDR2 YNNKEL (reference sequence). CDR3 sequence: CASSLDRGQREKLFF. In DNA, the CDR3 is TGTGCCAGCAGCCTCGACAGGGGGCAGAGGGAAAAACTGTTTTTT.

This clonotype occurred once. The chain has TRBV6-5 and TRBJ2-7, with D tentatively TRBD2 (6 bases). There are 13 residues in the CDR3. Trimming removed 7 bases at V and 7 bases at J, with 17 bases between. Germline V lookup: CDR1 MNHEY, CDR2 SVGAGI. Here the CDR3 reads CASTTYKGGEQYF. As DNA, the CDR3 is TGTGCCAGCACCACTTATAAGGGAGGAGAGCAGTACTTC.